Detailed here is one T cell receptor (beta chain). Profiled with immunoSEQ multiplex PCR; TCRdb holds only in-frame clones, not every one. The sample lists roughly 59,000 clones, around 93% occurring once. Germline V gene lookup returns CDR1 GTSNPN and CDR2 SVGIG (reference sequence). With 3 bases removed from V and 5 bases from J, the gap between germline ends came to 13 bases. This CDR3 comprises 13 residues. The record originates from a study of T cell changes during pregnancy in multiple sclerosis. This chain joins TRBV30 and TRBJ1-1; D perhaps matches TRBD1 (5 bases). The sequencing used CD4+ T cells from peripheral blood mononuclear cells, collected before pregnancy. The clonotype originates from a female donor with multiple sclerosis, enrolled in a pregnancy study. As DNA, the CDR3 is TGTGCCTGGAGGGTAAGGGGAGGTACTGAAGCTTTCTTT. Encoded protein: CAWRVRGGTEAFF.